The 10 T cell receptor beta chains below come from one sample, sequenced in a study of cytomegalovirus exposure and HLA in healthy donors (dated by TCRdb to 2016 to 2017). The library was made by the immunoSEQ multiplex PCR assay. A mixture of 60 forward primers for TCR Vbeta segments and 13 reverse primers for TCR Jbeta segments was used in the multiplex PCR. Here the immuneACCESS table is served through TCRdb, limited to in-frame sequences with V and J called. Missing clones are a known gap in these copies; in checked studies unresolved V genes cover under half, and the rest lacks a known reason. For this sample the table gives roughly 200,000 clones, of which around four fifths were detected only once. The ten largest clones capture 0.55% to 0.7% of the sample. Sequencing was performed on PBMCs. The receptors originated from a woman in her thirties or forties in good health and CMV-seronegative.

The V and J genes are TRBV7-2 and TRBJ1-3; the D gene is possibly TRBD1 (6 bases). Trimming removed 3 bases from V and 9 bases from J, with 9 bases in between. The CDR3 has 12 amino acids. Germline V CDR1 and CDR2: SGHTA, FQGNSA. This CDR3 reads CASSLDSPTIYF. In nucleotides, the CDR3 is TGTGCCAGCAGCTTGGACAGCCCCACCATATATTTT.

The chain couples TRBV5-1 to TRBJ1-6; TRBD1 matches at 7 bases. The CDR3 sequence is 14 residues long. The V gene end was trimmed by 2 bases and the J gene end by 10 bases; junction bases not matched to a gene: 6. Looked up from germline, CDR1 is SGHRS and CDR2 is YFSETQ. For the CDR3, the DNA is TGCGCCAGCAGCTTAACAGGGGAGAGATCACCCCTCCACTTT. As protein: CASSLTGERSPLHF.

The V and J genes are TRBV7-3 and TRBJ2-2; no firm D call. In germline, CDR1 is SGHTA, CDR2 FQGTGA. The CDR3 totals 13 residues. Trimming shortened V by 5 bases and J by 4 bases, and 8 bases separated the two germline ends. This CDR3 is CASSSVATGELFF. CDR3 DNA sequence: TGTGCCAGCAGCAGCGTGGCCACCGGGGAGCTGTTTTTT.

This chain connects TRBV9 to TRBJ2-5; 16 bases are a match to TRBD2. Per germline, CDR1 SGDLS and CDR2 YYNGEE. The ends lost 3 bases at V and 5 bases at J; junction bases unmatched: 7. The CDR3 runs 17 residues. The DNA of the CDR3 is TGTGCCAGCAGCGAGGGACTAGCGGGGGGGTATGCGGAGACCCAGTACTTC. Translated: CASSEGLAGGYAETQYF.

The chain's CDR3 is CASSSEGLATDTQYF. For the CDR3, the DNA is TGTGCCAGCAGTTCAGAGGGACTAGCCACAGATACGCAGTATTTT. The chain has TRBV27 and TRBJ2-3, with TRBD2 identical over 9 bases. The CDR3 contains 15 residues. J was trimmed by 2 bases and V by 4 bases; bases with no gene match: 4. CDR1 and CDR2 from the germline V gene are MNHEY and SMNVEV (reference sequence).

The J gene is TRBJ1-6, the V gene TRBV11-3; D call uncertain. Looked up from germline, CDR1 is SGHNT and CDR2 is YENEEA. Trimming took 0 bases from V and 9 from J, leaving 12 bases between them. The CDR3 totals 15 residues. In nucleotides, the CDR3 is TGTGCCAGCAGCTTAGAATCACAGTTAGGTTCACCCCTCCACTTT. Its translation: CASSLESQLGSPLHF.

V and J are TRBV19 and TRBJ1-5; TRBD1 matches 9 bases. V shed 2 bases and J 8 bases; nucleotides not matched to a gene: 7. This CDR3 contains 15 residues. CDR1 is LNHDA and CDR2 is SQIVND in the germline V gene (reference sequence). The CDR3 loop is CASSILQGAGKPQHF. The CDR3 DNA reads TGTGCCAGTAGTATATTACAGGGGGCAGGGAAGCCCCAGCATTTT.

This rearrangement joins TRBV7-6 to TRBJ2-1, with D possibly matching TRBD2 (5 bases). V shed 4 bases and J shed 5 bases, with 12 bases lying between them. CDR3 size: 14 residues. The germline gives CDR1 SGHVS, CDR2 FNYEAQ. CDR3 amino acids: CASSYSDLNNEQFF. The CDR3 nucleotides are TGTGCCAGCAGCTATAGCGATCTAAACAATGAGCAGTTCTTC.

CDR3 nucleotides: TGTGCCAGCACTTCCACGAAAAGGGGATCCTACAATGAGCAGTTCTTC. Translating gives CASTSTKRGSYNEQFF. The rearrangement links TRBV27 to TRBJ2-1; the D gene is possibly TRBD1 (5 bases). There are 16 residues in the CDR3. From germline, CDR1 is MNHEY and CDR2 SMNVEV (reference sequence). Trimming removed 7 bases from V and 1 base from J, with 17 bases in between.

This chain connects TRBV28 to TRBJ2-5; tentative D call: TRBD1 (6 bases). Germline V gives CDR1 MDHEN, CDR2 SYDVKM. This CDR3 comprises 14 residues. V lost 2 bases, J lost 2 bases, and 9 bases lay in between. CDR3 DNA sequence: TGTGCCAGCAGTTTACGGCAGGGGCAAGAGACCCAGTACTTC. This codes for CASSLRQGQETQYF.